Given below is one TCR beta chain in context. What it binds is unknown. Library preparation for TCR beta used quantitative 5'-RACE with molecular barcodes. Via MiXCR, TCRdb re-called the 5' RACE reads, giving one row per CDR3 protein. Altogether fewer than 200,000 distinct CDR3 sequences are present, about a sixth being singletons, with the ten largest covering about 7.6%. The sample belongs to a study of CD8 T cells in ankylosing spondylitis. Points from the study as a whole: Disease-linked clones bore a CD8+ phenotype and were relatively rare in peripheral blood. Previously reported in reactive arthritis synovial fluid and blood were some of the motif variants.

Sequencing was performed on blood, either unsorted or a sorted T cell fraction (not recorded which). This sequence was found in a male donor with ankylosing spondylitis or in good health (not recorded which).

The CDR3 DNA sequence: TGTGCCATCAGGGAGATACAGGGACCGAACACTGAAGCTTTCTTT. It specifies CAIREIQGPNTEAFF. V gene TRBV10-3 combines with J gene TRBJ1-1; the D gene is possibly TRBD1 (6 bases). The length of the CDR3 is 15 residues. CDR1 and CDR2 (germline): ENHRY, SYGVKD. The V gene lost 6 bases and the J gene lost 1 base, with 15 bases spanning the gap.